This TCR beta chain was identified during a study of T-cell reconstitution after alpha-beta-depleted transplantation in children (dated by TCRdb to the mid-2010s). About the full investigation: Using TCR repertoire profiling, the study quantitatively followed how T-cell immune reconstitution unfolded in children after TCRalphabeta/CD19-depleted allogeneic hematopoietic cell transplantation.

The library was prepared using PCR. TCRdb shows the sequencer as Illumina HiSeq 2500. TCR libraries were prepared with molecular barcoding, using unique molecular identifiers to normalize TCRbeta repertoire quantification. TCRdb took the public reads, trimmed them with fastp at Q25, ran MiXCR for clone calling and kept in-frame beta chains. Each entry is one CDR3 protein sequence, shown with its most common DNA and genes. The sample includes some 76,000 distinct CDR3 sequences, with approximately 11% observed a single time. Of the sample, roughly 13% falls within the top ten clones. This clonotype was counted between two and nine times. It lacks a known antigen. No clone much larger than this one lies a single base away; base qualities are absent. The treatment or condition tag for this specimen amounts to: allogeneic hematopoietic cell transplantation with graft depleted of TCRalphabeta T cells and CD19 B cells. The children who served as transplant recipients had been given grafts of TCRalphabeta/CD19-depleted allogeneic hematopoietic cells.

Study-wide conclusions, independent of this receptor: Over the following months the frequencies of hyperexpanded clones went down, and after one year T-cell counts and TCRbeta diversity were mostly credited to newly produced T cells. Apparently early alphabetaT-cell count recovery about two months after transplant reportedly relied on only several hundred rapidly expanded clones derived from non-depleted graft cells. In some patients, high TCRbeta diversity at day 60 was attributed to recipient T cells and intrathymic progenitors that had survived conditioning.

CDR1 and CDR2 (GTSNPN, SVGIG) derive from the germline V gene (reference sequence). V is clipped by 8 bases and J by 2 bases, and the sequence between their germline boundaries is 16 bases long. The CDR3 spans 13 residues, from the cysteine through the phenylalanine. This entry keeps only the CDR3 DNA: 39 bases, framed from base 1. The clonotype comes from a boy between 10 and 17 years old with acute myeloid leukemia, due to receive a stem cell transplant. The sequencing here drew on PBMCs, taken before TCRalphabeta/CD19-depleted stem cell transplant. The rearrangement combines TRBV30 with TRBJ2-7; the D gene remains uncertain. The sequence in DNA is TGTGCCGTCCCAGGCGTGCACACCTACGAGCAGTACTTC. It codes for CAVPGVHTYEQYF.